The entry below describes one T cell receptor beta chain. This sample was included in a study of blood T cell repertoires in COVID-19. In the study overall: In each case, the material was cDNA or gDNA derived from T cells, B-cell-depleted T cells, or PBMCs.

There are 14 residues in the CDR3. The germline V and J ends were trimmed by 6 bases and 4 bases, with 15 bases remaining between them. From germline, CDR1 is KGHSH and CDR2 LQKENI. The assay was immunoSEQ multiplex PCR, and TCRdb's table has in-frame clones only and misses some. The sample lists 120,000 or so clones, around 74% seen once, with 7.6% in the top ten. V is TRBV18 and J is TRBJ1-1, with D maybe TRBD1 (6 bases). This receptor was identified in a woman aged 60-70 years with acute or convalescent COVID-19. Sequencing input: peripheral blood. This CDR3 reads CASSPQGRATEAFF. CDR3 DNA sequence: TGTGCCAGCTCTCCTCAGGGGAGGGCCACTGAAGCTTTCTTT.